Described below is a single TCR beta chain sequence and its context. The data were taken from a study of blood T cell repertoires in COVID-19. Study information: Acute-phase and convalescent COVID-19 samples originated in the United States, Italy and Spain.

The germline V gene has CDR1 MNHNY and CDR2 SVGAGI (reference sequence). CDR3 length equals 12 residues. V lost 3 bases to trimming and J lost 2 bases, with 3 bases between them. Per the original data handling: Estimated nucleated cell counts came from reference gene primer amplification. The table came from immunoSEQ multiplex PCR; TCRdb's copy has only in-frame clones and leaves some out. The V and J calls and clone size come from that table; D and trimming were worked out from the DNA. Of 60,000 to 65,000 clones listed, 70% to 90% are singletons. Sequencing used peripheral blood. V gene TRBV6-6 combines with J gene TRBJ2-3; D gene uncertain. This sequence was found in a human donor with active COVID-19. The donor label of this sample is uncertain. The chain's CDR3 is CASSYNTDTQYF. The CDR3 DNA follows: TGTGCCAGCAGTTATAACACAGATACGCAGTATTTT.